A selection of T cell receptor beta chains follows, all from one sample in a study of T-cell reconstitution after alpha-beta-depleted transplantation in children. TCRdb analysed the PCR reads with MiXCR anew, one entry per CDR3 protein. The sample lists about a million distinct CDR3 sequences; less than 30% were seen once. Sequencing was performed on PBMCs, mostly from graft donor cells, taken 360 days after TCRalphabeta/CD19-depleted stem cell transplant. The receptor source for this set is a boy in the first two years of life who had a stem cell transplant for SCID, so the T cells may come from the graft donor. CDR3s include the opening cysteine and the closing phenylalanine or tryptophan. The D gene is left open where the match is weak. Clone size, where shown, is once, few, many, or a class for clones that have expanded.

CDR3nt | CDR3aa | abundance | j_gene | d_gene | v_gene
TGTGCCAGCAGTTACTCGATGGTTGACCCCAGCTACGAGCAGTACTTC | CASSYSMVDPSYEQYF | - | TRBJ2-7 | - | TRBV6-2/TRBV6-3
TGTGCCAGCAGCGCCTGGACAACGGGGTACGAGCAGTACTTC | CASSAWTTGYEQYF | few | TRBJ2-7 | - | TRBV11-2
TGTGCCAGCAGCCAAGACGGCAGGGGCGGGGAGACCCAGTACTTC | CASSQDGRGGETQYF | few | TRBJ2-5 | - | TRBV4-2
TGTGCCAGCCGCCCCCAGGAAAAGGGCGCTGAAGCTTTCTTT | CASRPQEKGAEAFF | - | TRBJ1-1 | - | TRBV2
TGTGCCAGCAGGACCCGGGACAGGCCGAACACTGAAGCTTTCTTT | CASRTRDRPNTEAFF | - | TRBJ1-1 | TRBD1 | TRBV6-2/TRBV6-3
TGTGCCATCAGACAGAGGGACGCCACCTACGAGCAGTACTTC | CAIRQRDATYEQYF | - | TRBJ2-7 | - | TRBV10-3
TGTGCCAGCAGCCAAGAAGGGAGAAAGACCCAGTACTTC | CASSQEGRKTQYF | - | TRBJ2-5 | - | TRBV3-1
TGTGCCAGCAGCGTAGGTAGCGGGGGGGCCCTTAACACAGATACGCAGTATTTT | CASSVGSGGALNTDTQYF | once | TRBJ2-3 | TRBD2 | TRBV9
TGCGCCAGCAGCTTGCCCCGACTAGCGGGGGGGAATACGCAGTATTTT | CASSLPRLAGGNTQYF | - | TRBJ2-3 | TRBD2 | TRBV5-1
TGCGCCAGCAGCTTGGAAGGGGGGGGCCTGGACAATGAGCAGTTCTTC | CASSLEGGGLDNEQFF | once | TRBJ2-1 | - | TRBV5-1
TGTGCCACCAGCAGAGCTAGCGGGGGGGTCTATGAGCAGTTCTTC | CATSRASGGVYEQFF | many | TRBJ2-1 | TRBD2 | TRBV15
TGTGCCAGCAGTCAAGCGGGGGGTCCTCAAGAGACCCAGTACTTC | CASSQAGGPQETQYF | - | TRBJ2-5 | TRBD2 | TRBV6-1
TGCGCCAGCAGCCCCGGGGGGGCATCGTTCGAAAAACTGTTTTTT | CASSPGGASFEKLFF | few | TRBJ1-4 | - | TRBV10-2
TGTGCCAGCAGCCAGACTCAGGGGAATACTTCCCCCAACGAGCAGTACTTC | CASSQTQGNTSPNEQYF | few | TRBJ2-7 | - | TRBV4-2
TGCAGTGCTGGGGCCTCACCCTCTAGCGGGGGCCCTATTTACAATGAGCAGTTCTTC | CSAGASPSSGGPIYNEQFF | - | TRBJ2-1 | TRBD2 | TRBV20-1
TGTGCCAGCAGCCGGCCAGGACAGGTCTACGAGCAGTACTTC | CASSRPGQVYEQYF | - | TRBJ2-7 | TRBD1 | TRBV5-8
TGTGCCAGCTCACCACTCGGCGGACCCGACTATGGCTACACCTTC | CASSPLGGPDYGYTF | few | TRBJ1-2 | - | TRBV18
TGTGCCAGTAGCAGAGGAGGGTATAGCAATCAGCCCCAGCATTTT | CASSRGGYSNQPQHF | - | TRBJ1-5 | - | TRBV19
TGTGCCAGCAGCCGGCGGGGTCGAGGCCTTAATTTTTACGAGCAGTACTTC | CASSRRGRGLNFYEQYF | - | TRBJ2-7 | - | TRBV5-6
TGTGCCAGCAGTTCCGGGACAGGATCCGCCTACGAGCAGTACTTC | CASSSGTGSAYEQYF | - | TRBJ2-7 | TRBD1 | TRBV12-3/TRBV12-4
TGTGCCACCAGCAGAGATCTACGGGGCACTGAAGCTTTCTTT | CATSRDLRGTEAFF | - | TRBJ1-1 | - | TRBV15
TGCAGTGCTAGCCCGGACACATATGAGATGAGGGGGTTGAGCTACAATGAGCAGTTCTTC | CSASPDTYEMRGLSYNEQFF | few | TRBJ2-1 | - | TRBV20-1
TGCGCCAGCAGCTTGGACAGGTTGGGCAATTCACCCCTCCACTTT | CASSLDRLGNSPLHF | - | TRBJ1-6 | - | TRBV5-1
TGTGCCGGAAGGGACACCAACACCGGGGAGCTGTTTTTT | CAGRDTNTGELFF | - | TRBJ2-2 | - | TRBV19
TGTGCCAGCAGTGCGGACCCAGGCACAGATACGCAGTATTTT | CASSADPGTDTQYF | - | TRBJ2-3 | - | TRBV25-1
TGTGCCAGCATGGGGGGCAACCAAGAGACCCAGTACTTC | CASMGGNQETQYF | few | TRBJ2-5 | - | TRBV3-1
TGTGCCAGCAGCCGCTGGGCAGGGCAGGGCCTTTACAATGAGCAGTTCTTC | CASSRWAGQGLYNEQFF | - | TRBJ2-1 | - | TRBV7-9
TGCAGCGTTCGAAGGTCGTCCCAGGACCGGGAGACCCAGTACTTC | CSVRRSSQDRETQYF | many | TRBJ2-5 | - | TRBV29-1
TGCAGTGCTAGATCCCCATTCCTAGCGGGGGGCTCAGATACGCAGTATTTT | CSARSPFLAGGSDTQYF | - | TRBJ2-3 | TRBD2 | TRBV20-1
TGTGTCTCTCTTTCGGCGGAGACCTACGAGCAGTACTTC | CVSLSAETYEQYF | few | TRBJ2-7 | - | TRBV28
TGCGCCAGCAGCCCCGCAGGGAAGGGGCAGTTCTTC | CASSPAGKGQFF | - | TRBJ2-1 | - | TRBV4-1
TGTGCCAGCCGGGATCGGAGTCCAGGGGGACCCGGGGAGCTGTTTTTT | CASRDRSPGGPGELFF | - | TRBJ2-2 | TRBD1 | TRBV12-3/TRBV12-4
TGTGCCAGCAGTGAAGCGCTTTCGGACAGGGCCTACGAGCAGTACTTC | CASSEALSDRAYEQYF | - | TRBJ2-7 | TRBD1 | TRBV2
TGTGCCAGCAGCCTCCAATCGGGGGGGTCTCGGGGTACGCAGTATTTT | CASSLQSGGSRGTQYF | - | TRBJ2-3 | TRBD2 | TRBV3-1
TGTGCCAGCAGTTCAGCGACCCCCGGAAGCGAGCAGTTCTTC | CASSSATPGSEQFF | - | TRBJ2-1 | - | TRBV12-3/TRBV12-4
TGTGCCACCAGCGTTCCGGGACCAGACCACAATGAGCAGTTCTTC | CATSVPGPDHNEQFF | - | TRBJ2-1 | - | TRBV15
TGCGCCAGCAGACTAGGCAGGGACACTGAAGCTTTCTTT | CASRLGRDTEAFF | - | TRBJ1-1 | - | TRBV5-1
TGTGCCAGCAGCATGGGACCCTATAGCAATCAGCCCCAGCATTTT | CASSMGPYSNQPQHF | few | TRBJ1-5 | - | TRBV5-4
TGTGCCAGCAGGGTACAGAACTCTGGAAACACCATATATTTT | CASRVQNSGNTIYF | few | TRBJ1-3 | - | TRBV2
TGCGCCAGCAGCCCCAGACTTCTCCAAGGCACAGATACGCAGTATTTT | CASSPRLLQGTDTQYF | few | TRBJ2-3 | - | TRBV4-1
TGCGCCAGCAGCCCCGACAGGGGAGGCAAAAACATTCAGTACTTC | CASSPDRGGKNIQYF | - | TRBJ2-4 | TRBD1 | TRBV5-1
TGTGCCAGCAGCTTAGGTCGGCCAGGGTGGAGGGAGACCCAGTACTTC | CASSLGRPGWRETQYF | - | TRBJ2-5 | - | TRBV7-9
TGTGCCACCAGTTCCGGACAGGGGGCATTTGATACGCAGTATTTT | CATSSGQGAFDTQYF | - | TRBJ2-3 | TRBD1 | TRBV24-1